A single sample is the source of the 8 T cell receptor gamma chains below, sequenced in a study of gamma-delta chains in newborns, infants, children. TCRdb processed the reads again with the CATT caller. The sample has over a thousand gamma-chain clones; approximately 66% are singletons. Sequencing was done on a sample of blood. Receptors were obtained from a child who was a newborn, infant or young child, either healthy, febrile or measles-vaccinated (not recorded which).

This rearrangement joins TRGV9 to TRGJ1 or TRGJ2. No J gene was available from TCRdb, and it was assigned here by a germline match of the DNA. With V trimmed by 3 bases and J by 3 bases, 14 bases remained unmatched. Germline V gene data show CDR1 as GITISATS and CDR2 as ISYDGTV (reference sequence). CDR3 size: 16 residues. CDR3 nucleotide sequence: TGTGCCTTGTGGGAGTCCCACCCCAATTTTTATTATAAGAAACTCTTT. Translation gives CALWESHPNFYYKKLF.

The rearrangement links TRGV2 to TRGJP1. TCRdb is silent on the J gene; assignment here came from matching the DNA to germline. The V gene end was trimmed by 0 bases and the J gene end by 11 bases; junction bases not matched to a gene: 12. The CDR3 is 15 residues long. Germline CDR1 and CDR2: EGSNGY and YDSYNSKV. The CDR3 DNA reads as TGTGCCACCTGGGACGGGCTGGGGTGTCGGTGGTTCAAGATATTT. It encodes CATWDGLGCRWFKIF.

The chain links TRGV2 to TRGJ1 or TRGJ2. Since TCRdb gives no J gene, matching the DNA to germline was used here to assign it. This CDR3 is built from 14 residues. Germline-derived CDR1 and CDR2 are EGSNGY and YDSYNSKV. With V trimmed by 1 base and J by 4 bases, 7 bases remained unmatched. Written as DNA, the CDR3 is TGTGCCACCTGGGACGGCCCCCAATATTATAAGAAACTCTTT. It yields the protein CATWDGPQYYKKLF.

The V and J genes are TRGV9 and TRGJP. The J gene is not listed in TCRdb, so it was assigned here from a DNA match to germline. Germline CDR1 is GITISATS and CDR2 is ISYDGTV (reference sequence). The CDR3 is 16 amino acids. Losses at the gene ends were 6 bases for V and 7 bases for J; bases not matched to a gene: 9. The CDR3 region is CALWLIRELGKKIKVF. The CDR3 region has the DNA TGTGCCTTGTGGCTTATAAGGGAGTTGGGCAAAAAAATCAAGGTATTT.

This chain joins TRGV9 and TRGJP. The J gene, left out of TCRdb, was set here by checking the DNA against germline. This CDR3 is 15 amino acids long. Germline V gene lookup returns CDR1 GITISATS and CDR2 ISYDGTV (reference sequence). J lost 9 bases, V lost 4 bases, and 6 bases had no gene match. CDR3 loop: CALWEGRLGKKIKVF. DNA of the CDR3: TGTGCCTTGTGGGAAGGTCGGTTGGGCAAAAAAATCAAGGTATTT.

The chain uses TRGV4 and TRGJ1 or TRGJ2. The J gene comes from matching the DNA to germline here; TCRdb lacks it. The CDR3 is 12 residues long. The V gene's germline CDR1 is EGSTGY and CDR2 YDSYTSSV. Losses at the gene ends were 2 bases for V and 6 bases for J; bases not matched to a gene: 4. The CDR3: CATWDVSYKKLF. The CDR3 DNA is TGTGCCACCTGGGATGTGAGTTATAAGAAACTCTTT.

This clone has only one observation. This rearrangement joins TRGV2 to TRGJ1 or TRGJ2. The J gene was not available in TCRdb and was assigned here by matching the DNA to germline segments. CDR1 and CDR2 from the germline V gene are EGSNGY and YDSYNSKV. The V segment lost 0 bases and the J segment 10 bases; nucleotides outside the gene matches: 6. There are 12 residues in the CDR3. CDR3 in amino acids: CATWDGLSKKLF. In nucleotides, the CDR3 is TGTGCCACCTGGGACGGGCTCTCAAAGAAACTCTTT.

This clone is categorized as large. Other DNA sequences in the sample encode the same CDR3. The gene calls are TRGV9 and TRGJP. TCRdb offers no J gene call, so here the DNA was matched to germline to obtain one. Trimming took 3 bases from V and 3 from J; bases not matched to a gene: 2. The CDR3 runs to 16 residues. Germline loops: CDR1 GITISATS, CDR2 ISYDGTV (reference sequence). CDR3 sequence: CALWETQELGKKIKVF. The CDR3 coding sequence is TGTGCCTTGTGGGAGACGCAAGAGTTGGGCAAAAAAATCAAGGTATTT.